These 18 T cell receptor beta chains share one sample of origin, sequenced in a study of CXCR3-negative and CXCR3-positive naive CD8 T cells (dated by TCRdb to about 2019). Results the study describes overall, beyond this receptor: Compared with CXCR3-negative naive cells, CXCR3-positive naive cells had TRB CDR3s with higher hydrophobicity (lower Kidera factor 4), lower energy, and higher strength and volume indices.

Instrument used: NextSeq 550. The Human TCR Profiling Kit (MiLaboratory) was used to make UMI-labeled 5' RACE TRB cDNA libraries. Through TCRdb reprocessing, the reads give one entry per CDR3 protein sequence; DNA is omitted. The record for this sample contains about 4,700 distinct CDR3 sequences. The ten top clones hold about 2.5% of the sample. Their cognate antigens are unknown. Sequenced sample: naive CXCR3+ CD8+ T cells from blood. The cell subset or site label on this specimen signifies: CD45RO-CCR7+CD27+CD95- naive CD8+ T cells expressing CXCR3 (TNR3+). All receptors come from a human donor in good health. Some clones in this sample may be carry-over from other donors' samples.

V is TRBV5-4 and J is TRBJ2-3; absent DNA, TCRdb's TRBD2 call cannot be checked. Per germline, CDR1 SGHNT and CDR2 YYREEE (reference sequence). This CDR3 is 13 amino acids long. CDR3 region: CVLGTSGTDTQYF.

This chain links TRBV7-9 with TRBJ1-5; TCRdb names TRBD1, which stays unverified in the absence of DNA. Germline V gene data show CDR1 as SEHNR and CDR2 as FQNEAQ (reference sequence). CDR3 length: 14 residues. CDR3: CASSPGQGNQPQHF.

This clonotype is classed as medium-sized by frequency. V and J are TRBV28 and TRBJ2-1; checking the TCRdb D call of TRBD2 is not possible without DNA. This CDR3 is 17 amino acids long. The germline V gene has CDR1 MDHEN and CDR2 SYDVKM. The CDR3 region is CASSLTGPGLLTPQQFF.

By frequency, this clonotype is medium-sized (0.01 to 0.1%). The genes are TRBV29-1 and TRBJ2-2; the TRBD1 assignment by TCRdb is unverifiable without DNA. The CDR3 length is 14 residues. The germline CDR1 and CDR2 sequences are SQVTM and ANQGSEA. This CDR3 reads CSVWGLGDTGELFF.

This clonotype is medium-sized by frequency. This chain links TRBV28 with TRBJ2-4; TCRdb proposes TRBD1, but this gene call is untestable without DNA. The CDR3 spans 16 residues. Germline CDR1 and CDR2: MDHEN and SYDVKM. This CDR3 reads CASSSPGAGVKNIQYF.

The genes are TRBV5-1 and TRBJ2-7. This CDR3 comprises 15 residues. CDR1 and CDR2 from the germline V gene are SGHRS and YFSETQ. The CDR3 sequence: CASSLAGQQNYEQYF.

V and J are TRBV29-1 and TRBJ2-6. Germline CDR1 reads SQVTM; CDR2 reads ANQGSEA. This CDR3 region has 14 residues. The CDR3: CSVVGSSGANVLTF.

The chain has TRBV29-1 and TRBJ2-5. Looked up from germline, CDR1 is SQVTM and CDR2 is ANQGSEA. The CDR3 contains 14 residues. CDR3 residues: CSAIDWADEETQYF.

This sequence joins TRBV28 and TRBJ2-1; with no DNA, the TCRdb D assignment of TRBD2 cannot be verified. The length of the CDR3 is 16 residues. Germline CDR1 is MDHEN and CDR2 is SYDVKM. This CDR3 is CASSFQAGVLPSEQFF.

The chain couples TRBV29-1 to TRBJ2-2; TCRdb designates TRBD1, a call that cannot be tested without DNA. From germline, CDR1 is SQVTM and CDR2 ANQGSEA. The CDR3 extends over 12 amino acids. CDR3 loop: CSVVAGVGELLF.

The chain combines TRBV20-1 with TRBJ2-7. Germline loops: CDR1 DFQATT, CDR2 SNEGSKA (reference sequence). The CDR3 covers 11 residues. CDR3 sequence: CSAAEIDEQYF.

This clonotype is deemed medium-sized by its frequency. This chain's CDR3 is CSAGTSGSYEQYF. The chain is built from TRBV29-1 and TRBJ2-7; the D call of TRBD2 rests on TCRdb alone, since no DNA is present to check it. CDR1 is SQVTM and CDR2 is ANQGSEA in the germline V gene. The length of the CDR3 is 13 residues.

This clonotype is labeled medium-sized (0.01 to 0.1%) based on frequency. This chain joins TRBV20-1 and TRBJ1-1; TCRdb calls TRBD1, which cannot be checked without DNA. The CDR3 totals 15 residues. Germline lookup yields CDR1 DFQATT and CDR2 SNEGSKA (reference sequence). CDR3 region: CSASVPVAVNTEAFF.

The chain couples TRBV13 to TRBJ2-7; TCRdb indicates TRBD1, and absent DNA this call remains unverified. The V gene's germline CDR1 is PRHDT and CDR2 FYEKMQ (reference sequence). The CDR3 extends over 13 amino acids. The CDR3 protein is CASSPTGTPEQYF.

The chain links TRBV13 to TRBJ1-1; TCRdb calls TRBD1, which cannot be checked without DNA. This CDR3 contains 14 residues. Germline lookup yields CDR1 PRHDT and CDR2 FYEKMQ (reference sequence). CDR3 residues: CASSEMGGNTEAFF. The entire variable domain, with the rest obtained from reference TRBV13 and TRBJ1-1, is as follows: AAGVIQSPRHLIKEKRETATLKCYPIPRHDTVYWYQQGPGQDPQFLISFYEKMQSDKGSIPDRFSAQQFSDYHSELNMSSLELGDSALYFCASSEMGGNTEAFFGQGTRLTVV.

Considering frequency, this clonotype is medium-sized (0.01 to 0.1%). The genes are TRBV2 and TRBJ2-2; TCRdb calls TRBD2, which cannot be checked without DNA. CDR1 and CDR2 from the germline V gene are SNHLY and FYNNEI. This CDR3 is 15 amino acids long. CDR3 sequence reads: CASSEGRVGTGELFF.

Considering frequency, this clonotype is medium-sized. The chain couples TRBV10-3 to TRBJ2-5; with no DNA, the TCRdb D assignment of TRBD2 cannot be verified. This CDR3 spans 13 amino acids. Germline assignment: CDR1 ENHRY and CDR2 SYGVKD. The CDR3 spells CAISGDKRETQYF.

Frequency places this clonotype as medium-sized (0.01 to 0.1%). The V gene is TRBV20-1, the J gene TRBJ2-1; there is no DNA to check the TCRdb D call of TRBD1. The germline gives CDR1 DFQATT, CDR2 SNEGSKA (reference sequence). The CDR3 runs to 18 residues. The CDR3 spells CSARDKVPEGHHYNEQFF.